A single T cell receptor (beta chain) is shown here with its context. Patients at the Seattle site were enrolled during active infection and followed longitudinally. The germline V gene has CDR1 MDHEN and CDR2 SYDVKM. V shed 3 bases and J shed 7 bases, with 24 bases lying between them. The CDR3 is 17 amino acids. In the authors' workflow: Scientists estimated how many nucleated cells there were by amplifying reference gene primers. Here immunoSEQ multiplex PCR was the method, and the copy in TCRdb shows in-frame clones only, minus some. V, J and clone size are those of that table, while D and trimming were read from the DNA. The sample consists of about 500,000 clones, roughly 91% of them appearing once. This entry is derived from a study of blood T cell repertoires in COVID-19. Study-wide context: Acute and convalescent COVID-19 samples came from the United States, Italy and Spain. PBMCs, B-cell-depleted T cells, or T cells were the source of the cDNA or gDNA that made up the material.

The source is a woman in her forties or fifties with COVID-19, enrolled during active disease. The specimen sequenced was peripheral blood. V usage is TRBV28 and J usage is TRBJ1-1; tentatively, D is TRBD1 (6 bases). The CDR3 DNA is TGTGCCAGCAGTTTTCTTCGCGACACCCGGTGGGACATTGAAGCTTTCTTT. This gives the protein CASSFLRDTRWDIEAFF. Using reference TRBV28 and TRBJ1-1 for the parts outside the CDR3, the full variable domain is DVKVTQSSRYLVKRTGEKVFLECVQDMDHENMFWYRQDPGLGLRLIYFSYDVKMKEKGDIPEGYSVSREKKERFSLILESASTNQTSMYLCASSFLRDTRWDIEAFFGQGTRLTVV.